The clone carrying this T cell receptor beta chain has more than one count but fewer than ten. Its antigen is unidentified. Germline V gene lookup returns CDR1 LNHNV and CDR2 YYDKDF (reference sequence). This CDR3 region has 13 residues. The V gene lost 0 bases and the J gene lost 8 bases, with 10 bases spanning the gap. The source of the sample is a study of identifying expanded T cells in peripheral blood. Study-wide findings and caveats: Across healthy donors, higher total template counts meant significantly greater roughly two-week count variance. Differentially abundant clones: around 1.2 between replicates, about 15 at 2 to 3 weeks, 19 at four.

No infections or other immune events were documented during collection. Here immunoSEQ multiplex PCR was the method, and the copy in TCRdb shows in-frame clones only, minus some. The sample consists of some 130,000 clones, approximately 86% of them appearing once. The specimen was blood. This receptor was identified in a person aged 18 to 70 in good health. This chain joins TRBV15 and TRBJ1-2; D remains unclear. As DNA, the CDR3 is TGTGCCACCAGCAGAGATCTTCAGCCCGGCTACACCTTC. As protein: CATSRDLQPGYTF. The complete variable domain, with remaining parts taken from reference TRBV15 and TRBJ1-2, reads DAMVIQNPRYQVTQFGKPVTLSCSQTLNHNVMYWYQQKSSQAPKLLFHYYDKDFNNEADTPDNFQSRRPNTSFCFLDIRSPGLGDTAMYLCATSRDLQPGYTFGSGTRLTVV.